This paragraph covers one T cell receptor (beta chain) sequence. Its antigen is unidentified. This sample was included in a study of T cell responses to AZD1222 COVID-19 vaccine. Across the study: Second doses at about 4 or about 12 weeks were pooled. Study-wide results and caveats: Donors were chiefly white British, with a greater number of females, and clonal diversity was perhaps underestimated. Nearly half of spike-specific TCRs reportedly go after variant regions that carry no mutations. The CD4 TCRs associated with vaccination extended across spike and predominated at 160-218 and 743-854.

The CDR3 sequence is 16 residues long. Germline-derived CDR1 and CDR2 are MDHEN and SYDVKM. V lost 6 bases, J lost 2 bases, and 19 bases lay in between. TCRdb keeps only in-frame clones here, not all; method: immunoSEQ multiplex PCR. The sample includes around 140,000 clones, roughly 89% of them seen just once. V usage is TRBV28 and J usage is TRBJ1-2, with D uncertain. This sample comprised peripheral blood, obtained on day 0 of AZD1222 vaccination. The receptor's source is an adult in good health. In nucleotides, the CDR3 is TGTGCCAGCAGGGATACACGGTTGTTCCTGAACTATGGCTACACCTTC. Residues: CASRDTRLFLNYGYTF.